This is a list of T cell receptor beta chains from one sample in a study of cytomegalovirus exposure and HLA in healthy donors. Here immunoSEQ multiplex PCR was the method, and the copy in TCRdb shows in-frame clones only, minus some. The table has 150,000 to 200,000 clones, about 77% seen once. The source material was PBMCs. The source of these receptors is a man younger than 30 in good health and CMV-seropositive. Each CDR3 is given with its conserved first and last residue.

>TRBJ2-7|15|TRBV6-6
CASSYSPSGGYEQYF
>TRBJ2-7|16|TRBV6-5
CASSYDGEQGFYEQYF
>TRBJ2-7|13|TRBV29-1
CSVDGGGPYEQYF
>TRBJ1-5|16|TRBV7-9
CASSLGLGGVDQPQHF
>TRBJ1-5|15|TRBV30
CAWSTYTGLNQPQHF
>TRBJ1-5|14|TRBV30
CAWRDSGSNQPQHF
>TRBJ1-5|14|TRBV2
CASKEGGANQPQHF
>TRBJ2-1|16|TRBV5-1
CASSFSGTLSYNEQFF
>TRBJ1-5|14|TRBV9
CASSGTGDNQPQHF
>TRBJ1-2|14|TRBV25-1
CASSEHQGGYGYTF
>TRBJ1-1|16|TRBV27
CASSLSGFLMNTEAFF
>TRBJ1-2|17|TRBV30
CAWSVQPQWTRNYGYTF
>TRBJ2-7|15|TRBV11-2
CASSDTGGSSYEQYF
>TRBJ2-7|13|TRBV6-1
CASLDREGYEQYF
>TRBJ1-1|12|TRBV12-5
CASGLVFREAFF
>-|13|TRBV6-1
CASLSTGSYEQYF
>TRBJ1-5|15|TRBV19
CASSGDRGGNQPQHF
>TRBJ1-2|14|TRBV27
CASSLGPTSYGYTF
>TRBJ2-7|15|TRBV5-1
CASSSGQGLSYEQYF
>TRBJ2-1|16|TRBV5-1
CASSLNRIPSYNEQFF
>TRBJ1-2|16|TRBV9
CASSSNRDRANYGYTF
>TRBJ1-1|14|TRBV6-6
CASSYTGKNTEAFF
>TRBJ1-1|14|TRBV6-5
CASSYQDTGNEAFF
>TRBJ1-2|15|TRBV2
CASSEAQLTHYGYTF
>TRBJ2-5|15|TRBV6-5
CASSRNPGQQETQYF
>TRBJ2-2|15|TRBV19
CASSLSPANTGELFF
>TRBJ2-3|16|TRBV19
CASTSAGLAGTDTQYF
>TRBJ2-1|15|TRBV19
CASSRLLGQDNEQFF
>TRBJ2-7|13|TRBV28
CASWDSITVGQYF
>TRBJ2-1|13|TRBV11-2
CASSLGQENEQFF
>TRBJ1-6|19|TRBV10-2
CASSETLLQISSYNSPLHF
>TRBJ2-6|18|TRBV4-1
CASRGVGLAASGANVLTF